This TCR beta chain was recovered during a study of T-cell reconstitution after alpha-beta-depleted transplantation in children. This clonotype was seen repeatedly, ten times or more. Preparing the TCRbeta library involved the use of unique molecular identifiers. MiXCR, applied by TCRdb to the PCR reads, yields one record per CDR3 protein. The sample lists approximately 350,000 distinct CDR3 sequences; about 9.4% were seen once. Between the trimmed V and J ends, which lost 5 bases and 5 bases, there was a span of 8 bases. CDR1 and CDR2 (germline): SGHRS, YFSETQ. CDR3 length: 11 amino acids. This chain uses TRBV5-1 with TRBJ2-7; D may match TRBD1 or TRBD2 (5 bases each). Source: PBMCs from the stem cell graft donor, taken from the stem cell graft. This clonotype was sampled from a human donor who donated a stem cell graft to a child with acute lymphoblastic leukemia. CDR3 DNA: TGCGCCAGCAGTCGGGACCACGAGCAGTACTTC. Translating it yields CASSRDHEQYF.